A selection of T cell receptor beta chains follows, all from one sample in a study of cytomegalovirus exposure and HLA in healthy donors. TCRdb keeps only in-frame clones here, not all; method: immunoSEQ multiplex PCR. The sample contains 55,000 to 65,000 clones, 90% to 97% of which appear only once. Sequenced material: PBMCs. The receptors shown here come from a man younger than 35 in good health and CMV-seronegative. CDR3s include the opening cysteine and the closing phenylalanine or tryptophan. A D gene is named only where the DNA matches it firmly. Size values are once, few and many counts, or a class for expanded clones, and some rows have none.

>-|TRBV2|TRBJ2-5|-
CASSDVETQYF
TGTGCCAGCAGTGACGTGGAGACCCAGTACTTC
>TRBD2|TRBV4-1|TRBJ2-1|-
CASSLPSAGGHDEQFF
TGCGCCAGCAGCCTACCTAGTGCGGGAGGGCACGATGAGCAGTTCTTC
>-|TRBV6-1|TRBJ2-1|-
CASSEELAAYNEQFF
TGTGCCAGCAGTGAAGAATTAGCGGCCTACAATGAGCAGTTCTTC
>TRBD2|TRBV7-2|TRBJ2-5|-
CASSLAFGLAGEGETQYF
TGTGCCAGCAGCTTAGCGTTTGGTCTAGCGGGAGAGGGAGAGACCCAGTACTTC
>-|TRBV11-2|TRBJ2-6|once
CAIPRDSGANVLTF
TGTGCCATCCCTCGGGACTCTGGGGCCAACGTCCTGACTTTC
>TRBD1|TRBV6-1|TRBJ1-1|-
CASTLGGNTEAFF
TGTGCCAGCACCCTAGGGGGCAACACTGAAGCTTTCTTT
>-|TRBV28|TRBJ1-2|-
CASSFGGYGYTF
TGTGCCAGCAGTTTCGGGGGCTATGGCTACACCTTC
>-|TRBV29-1|TRBJ2-7|-
CSVAGLTPYEQYF
TGCAGCGTTGCCGGACTGACACCCTACGAGCAGTACTTC
>-|TRBV4-1|TRBJ1-2|-
CASSQRTVANYGYTF
TGCGCCAGCAGCCAGCGGACAGTTGCTAACTATGGCTACACCTTC
>-|TRBV28|TRBJ1-3|-
CASSPPATVASGNTIYF
TGTGCCAGCAGTCCCCCAGCGACAGTGGCCTCTGGAAACACCATATATTTT
>-|TRBV5-6|TRBJ2-7|few
CASSDREGYEQYF
TGTGCCAGTTCGGACAGGGAGGGCTACGAGCAGTACTTC
>TRBD2|TRBV6-1|TRBJ2-5|-
CASSEARGGETQYF
TGTGCCAGCAGTGAAGCAAGGGGAGGGGAGACCCAGTACTTC
>TRBD2|TRBV11-2|TRBJ2-2|-
CASSYTAGDSTGELFF
TGTGCCAGCAGTTACACAGCGGGAGACAGCACCGGGGAGCTGTTTTTT
>-|TRBV4-1|TRBJ1-1|-
CASSQILGDMNTEAFF
TGCGCCAGCAGCCAAATTCTAGGGGATATGAACACTGAAGCTTTCTTT
>TRBD1|TRBV4-3|TRBJ1-1|-
CASSQGTGQGNEAFF
TGCGCCAGCAGCCAAGGAACTGGACAGGGGAATGAAGCTTTCTTT
>-|TRBV5-1|TRBJ2-3|-
CASSLTESTDTQYF
TGCGCCAGCAGCTTGACAGAGAGCACAGATACGCAGTATTTT
>-|TRBV6-5|TRBJ2-1|-
CASSPEGGEDEQFF
TGTGCCAGCAGCCCGGAAGGGGGGGAGGATGAGCAGTTCTTC
>TRBD1|TRBV6-5|TRBJ1-4|-
CASSYSGDRGEKLFF
TGTGCCAGCAGTTACTCTGGGGACAGAGGTGAAAAACTGTTTTTT
>TRBD2|TRBV7-2|TRBJ2-3|-
CASSPPGLATADTQYF
TGTGCCAGCAGCCCGCCGGGACTAGCTACGGCAGATACGCAGTATTTT
>TRBD2|TRBV6-1|TRBJ2-1|-
CASSAGLAGGGNEQFF
TGTGCCAGCAGTGCGGGACTAGCGGGAGGAGGGAATGAGCAGTTCTTC
>-|TRBV4-3|TRBJ2-1|-
CASSQDQVRAHEQFF
TGCGCCAGCAGCCAAGATCAAGTGCGAGCACATGAGCAGTTCTTC
>-|TRBV28|TRBJ2-5|-
CASSPRQKWKTQYF
TGTGCCAGCAGCCCCAGACAAAAATGGAAGACCCAGTACTTC
>TRBD2|TRBV5-5|TRBJ2-3|-
CASRTSRSTDTQYF
TGTGCCAGCAGGACTAGCAGAAGCACAGATACGCAGTATTTT
>-|TRBV30|TRBJ1-1|-
CAWNTGRDTEAFF
TGTGCCTGGAACACAGGGAGGGACACTGAAGCTTTCTTT
>TRBD1|TRBV27|TRBJ2-5|-
CASSLSLGTGGQETQYF
TGTGCCAGCAGTTTATCACTAGGGACAGGAGGGCAAGAGACCCAGTACTTC
>TRBD1|TRBV5-4|TRBJ2-5|-
CASGTRQGAGRETQYF
TGTGCCAGCGGGACCCGACAGGGGGCTGGACGAGAGACCCAGTACTTC
>-|TRBV10-1|TRBJ2-1|-
CASSGSRGGIHEQFF
TGCGCCAGCAGTGGTAGTCGAGGAGGGATTCATGAGCAGTTCTTC
>-|TRBV7-2|TRBJ1-5|once
CASSFAWGSSNQPQHF
TGTGCCAGCAGCTTCGCGTGGGGCTCGAGCAATCAGCCCCAGCATTTT
>TRBD1|TRBV6-1|TRBJ2-5|few
CASKDRAEPPWAQYF
TGTGCCAGCAAAGACAGGGCCGAGCCCCCTTGGGCCCAGTACTTC
>TRBD1|TRBV6-1|TRBJ2-7|once
CARRVVGTGEYEQYF
TGTGCCAGGAGAGTAGTCGGGACAGGGGAATACGAGCAGTACTTC
>-|TRBV19|TRBJ1-5|-
CASSIVRRPNQPQHF
TGTGCCAGTAGTATAGTAAGGCGGCCCAATCAGCCCCAGCATTTT
>TRBD1|TRBV7-9|TRBJ1-4|-
CASSLATGATNEKLFF
TGTGCCAGCAGCTTAGCGACAGGGGCAACTAATGAAAAACTGTTTTTT
>-|TRBV7-2|TRBJ2-3|once
CASRRSQDTQYF
TGTGCCAGCAGAAGATCCCAGGATACGCAGTATTTT
>TRBD2|TRBV5-6|TRBJ2-7|once
CASSLGLAAPYEQYF
TGTGCCAGCAGCTTGGGACTAGCGGCCCCCTACGAGCAGTACTTC
>TRBD2|TRBV5-6|TRBJ2-1|once
CASSLSLAGYNEQFF
TGTGCCAGCAGCTTGTCTCTAGCGGGGTACAATGAGCAGTTCTTC
>TRBD1|TRBV6-1|TRBJ1-1|-
CASMGQMNTEAFF
TGTGCCAGCATGGGACAGATGAACACTGAAGCTTTCTTT
>TRBD2|TRBV18|TRBJ2-2|-
CASSPAGVGGELFF
TGTGCCAGCTCACCAGCGGGAGTTGGCGGGGAGCTGTTTTTT
>TRBD1|TRBV6-5|TRBJ2-7|-
CASRAQGAASYEQYF
TGTGCCAGCAGGGCCCAGGGGGCGGCCTCCTACGAGCAGTACTTC
>TRBD2|TRBV7-8|TRBJ2-7|-
CASSLGVREAISYEQYF
TGTGCCAGCAGCTTAGGGGTGCGGGAGGCCATCTCCTACGAGCAGTACTTC
>TRBD2|TRBV28|TRBJ2-1|-
CASSLEGERGYNEQFF
TGTGCCAGCAGTCTGGAAGGGGAGCGGGGGTACAATGAGCAGTTCTTC
>TRBD2|TRBV27|TRBJ2-5|-
CASSSAGEETQYF
TGTGCCAGCAGCTCAGCGGGAGAAGAGACCCAGTACTTC
>-|TRBV4-3|TRBJ2-1|-
CASSPRVAGSTSYNEQFF
TGCGCCAGCAGCCCTCGGGTCGCCGGGAGTACGTCCTACAATGAGCAGTTCTTC
>TRBD2|TRBV28|TRBJ2-1|once
CASSTPGLAANEQFF
TGTGCCAGCAGTACTCCGGGACTAGCGGCCAATGAGCAGTTCTTC
>TRBD1|TRBV6-5|TRBJ2-2|-
CASSYRGRAGELFF
TGTGCCAGCAGTTACAGGGGGCGCGCCGGGGAGCTGTTTTTT
>TRBD2|TRBV11-2|TRBJ2-3|-
CATGGGRGDTQYF
TGTGCGACAGGCGGCGGGAGGGGGGATACGCAGTATTTT
>TRBD2|TRBV11-2|TRBJ2-2|-
CASIPGTSGRVGELFF
TGTGCCAGCATCCCCGGGACTAGCGGGAGGGTCGGGGAGCTGTTTTTT
>-|TRBV28|TRBJ2-5|-
CASSPGIEETQYF
TGTGCCAGCAGTCCGGGGATTGAAGAGACCCAGTACTTC
>TRBD2|TRBV6-1|TRBJ2-2|-
CASSESGSSTGELFF
TGTGCCAGCAGTGAGAGCGGGAGTAGCACCGGGGAGCTGTTTTTT
>TRBD1|TRBV27|TRBJ2-4|-
CASSTDRVGAIQYF
TGTGCCAGCAGCACCGACAGGGTAGGTGCCATTCAGTACTTC
>-|TRBV5-1|TRBJ2-3|-
CASSLLGQGTTDTQYF
TGCGCCAGCAGCTTGTTGGGGCAGGGCACCACAGATACGCAGTATTTT
>TRBD1|TRBV5-1|TRBJ2-2|-
CASSLATGGPGELFF
TGCGCCAGCAGCTTGGCAACAGGGGGTCCCGGGGAGCTGTTTTTT
>TRBD2|TRBV9|TRBJ2-5|-
CASSADAGGTQYF
TGTGCCAGCAGCGCCGACGCGGGGGGGACCCAGTACTTC